Following are 24 T cell receptor beta chains from one sample sequenced in a study of human T cells and chemical hapten exposure (dated by TCRdb to the early 2020s). The time point label, as the study defines it: patch test 1, 2 weeks after DPC sensitization. The sample's treatment or condition label, decoded: therapeutic diphenylcyclopropenone sensitization with weekly scalp DPC. Receptor amplification or capture employed RACE. Reads for this sample came from a NextSeq 500. TCRdb applied fastp at Q25 and MiXCR to the public reads, then kept only in-frame beta chains. Duplicate CDR3 protein sequences are folded into a single record with the most common DNA and genes. The sample data list 90,000 to 120,000 distinct CDR3 sequences, and more than 9.5% of these were observed just once. In total, the top ten clones hold roughly 3.5% of the sample. This specimen was whole blood, taken in connection with sensitization to the hapten diphenylcyclopropenone (DPC). These receptors were obtained from a woman in her thirties or forties with alopecia areata. Some clones in this sample may be carry-over from other donors' samples.

With respect to this clonotype: A much larger clone differs from this one at a single base, so this may be a read error. The V gene is TRBV28, the J gene TRBJ1-2; 7 bases match TRBD1. The CDR3 contains 17 residues. Germline V lookup: CDR1 MDHEN, CDR2 SYDVKM. CDR3 nucleotides: TGTGCCAGCAGTTTATACCCCCCCAGGGGGGGAGGCTATGGCTTCACCTTC. Translating gives CASSLYPPRGGGYGFTF.

This clonotype was counted many times. This chain links TRBV29-1 with TRBJ1-5; TRBD1 agrees at 7 bases. This CDR3 spans 14 amino acids. Germline CDR1 is SQVTM and CDR2 is ANQGSEA. V lost 4 bases and J lost 2; bases outside the gene matches: 5. The CDR3 reads CSVGGDRGNQPQHF. CDR3 in DNA: TGCAGCGTTGGGGGAGACAGGGGCAATCAGCCCCAGCATTTT.

This clonotype was seen ten or more times. The CDR3 reads CASSLGQGRNSPLHF. CDR3 in DNA: TGTGCCAGCAGCCTAGGGCAGGGAAGAAATTCACCCCTCCACTTT. This chain uses TRBV5-6 with TRBJ1-6, with D maybe TRBD1 (5 bases). CDR3 length: 15 amino acids. V lost 4 bases, J lost 7 bases, and 15 bases lay in between. Germline V gene sequence: CDR1 SGHDT, CDR2 YYEEEE.

This clonotype was observed a few times. The V gene is TRBV20-1, the J gene TRBJ2-7; possibly TRBD1 or TRBD2 for D (5 bases each). The CDR3 covers 14 residues. V shed 1 base and J shed 7 bases, with 17 bases lying between them. Germline V lookup: CDR1 DFQATT, CDR2 SNEGSKA (reference sequence). The CDR3 nucleotides are TGCAGTGCTAGAGCTGGTCGGGACGTGAGGGAGCAGTACTTC. Its protein is CSARAGRDVREQYF.

This clonotype was detected many times. V gene TRBV12-3 or TRBV12-4 combines with J gene TRBJ1-2, with D tentatively TRBD1 (5 bases). The CDR3 contains 13 residues. V shed 4 bases and J shed 8 bases, with 14 bases lying between them. The CDR3 protein is CASSWQGREGYTF. CDR3 in DNA: TGTGCCAGCAGTTGGCAGGGTCGGGAAGGCTACACCTTC.

This clonotype has a count of ten or more. V is TRBV20-1 and J is TRBJ1-5, with D possibly matching TRBD1 (5 bases). The length of the CDR3 is 14 residues. V shed 3 bases and J shed 1 base, with 10 bases lying between them. The germline V gene encodes CDR1 DFQATT and CDR2 SNEGSKA (reference sequence). The CDR3 bases are TGCAGTGCTAGTGTGACAGTGAGCAATCAGCCCCAGCATTTT. Protein sequence: CSASVTVSNQPQHF.

This chain uses TRBV28 with TRBJ1-5, with a possible D match to TRBD1 (5 bases). This CDR3 contains 16 residues. Germline V gene data show CDR1 as MDHEN and CDR2 as SYDVKM. Trimming pared 6 bases from V and 4 bases from J, leaving 19 bases between. This chain's CDR3 is CASRPIGAARNQPQHF. The DNA for the CDR3 is TGTGCCAGCAGGCCGATCGGGGCAGCCCGAAATCAGCCCCAGCATTTT.

This clonotype was seen more than once but under ten times. The chain uses TRBV5-1 and TRBJ2-1, with D hard to call. Trimming cost V 1 base and J 0 bases, with 11 bases left between them. This CDR3 has 16 amino acids. Per germline, CDR1 SGHRS and CDR2 YFSETQ. The CDR3 protein is CASSLPGHSSYNEQFF. CDR3 nucleotides: TGCGCCAGCAGCTTGCCCGGCCATAGCTCCTACAATGAGCAGTTCTTC.

There are many counts of this clonotype. The gene calls are TRBV7-2 and TRBJ1-2; 10 positions agree with TRBD1. Germline CDR1 reads SGHTA; CDR2 reads FQGNSA. The J segment lost 4 bases and the V segment lost 4 bases, leaving 9 bases of the junction unmatched. The CDR3 spans 16 residues. The CDR3 nucleotides are TGTGCCAGCAGCTCCCGTGGGGGGACAGGGGCCTATGGCTACACCTTC. Its translation: CASSSRGGTGAYGYTF.

The chain joins TRBV28 to TRBJ1-1; D gene uncertain. Trimming removed 4 bases at V and 4 bases at J, with 10 bases between. The CDR3 contains 13 residues. Germline CDR1 reads MDHEN; CDR2 reads SYDVKM. CDR3 coding DNA: TGTGCCAGCAGTTCACCGGAACTCACTGAAGCTTTCTTT. This encodes CASSSPELTEAFF. Full variable domain (missing parts from reference TRBV28 and TRBJ1-1): DVKVTQSSRYLVKRTGEKVFLECVQDMDHENMFWYRQDPGLGLRLIYFSYDVKMKEKGDIPEGYSVSREKKERFSLILESASTNQTSMYLCASSSPELTEAFFGQGTRLTVV.

This clonotype was seen ten or more times. J is TRBJ2-1 and V is TRBV3-1; 9 bases align to TRBD2. The CDR3 is 15 residues long. With V trimmed by 1 base and J by 6 bases, 4 bases remained unmatched. Per germline, CDR1 LGHDT and CDR2 YNNKEL (reference sequence). The CDR3: CASSQGGRALNEQFF. The CDR3 DNA follows: TGTGCCAGCAGCCAAGGCGGGAGGGCCCTCAATGAGCAGTTCTTC.

In its sample, this clonotype was seen many times. The rearrangement links TRBV29-1 to TRBJ1-1; D is undetermined. V was trimmed by 4 bases and J by 0 bases, leaving 9 bases between them. Germline CDR1 and CDR2: SQVTM and ANQGSEA. The CDR3 extends over 13 amino acids. CDR3 in amino acids: CSVGGQLNTEAFF. The CDR3 DNA reads as TGCAGCGTTGGAGGGCAGCTGAACACTGAAGCTTTCTTT.

The chain carries TRBV9 and TRBJ2-3; no reliable D call. Trimming removed 0 bases from V and 5 bases from J, with 1 base in between. Germline CDR1 reads SGDLS; CDR2 reads YYNGEE. The CDR3 sequence is 11 residues long. CDR3 DNA sequence: TGTGCCAGCAGCGTAGAAGATACGCAGTATTTT. This translates into CASSVEDTQYF.

This clonotype was seen ten or more times. This chain links TRBV12-3 or TRBV12-4 with TRBJ1-1, with TRBD1 identical over 8 bases. The CDR3 is 12 amino acids. With V trimmed by 8 bases and J by 4 bases, 3 bases remained unmatched. The CDR3 spells CASRTGGTEAFF. CDR3 bases: TGTGCCAGCCGAACAGGGGGCACTGAAGCTTTCTTT.

This clonotype was found a few times. V is TRBV7-2 and J is TRBJ1-5, with a possible D match to TRBD1 (5 bases). The length of the CDR3 is 14 residues. CDR1 and CDR2 (germline): SGHTA, FQGNSA. Trimming left V 4 bases short and J 4 bases short, with 11 bases between. The CDR3 region is CASSSGTVNQPQHF. As DNA, the CDR3 is TGTGCCAGCAGCTCCGGGACGGTGAATCAGCCCCAGCATTTT.

In its sample, this clonotype was seen many times. The V call is TRBV9, the J call TRBJ2-2, with TRBD2 matching over 7 bases. The CDR3 spans 15 residues. V trimming: 5 bases; J trimming: 3 bases; junction bases outside the gene matches: 7. Per germline, CDR1 SGDLS and CDR2 YYNGEE. DNA for the CDR3: TGTGCCAGCAGTTATAGCGGGTGGGACACCGGGGAGCTGTTTTTT. Translated: CASSYSGWDTGELFF.

This clonotype came up a few times. The chain employs TRBV12-3 or TRBV12-4 and TRBJ2-3; D could derive from TRBD1 or TRBD2 (6 bases each). Trimming shortened V by 0 bases and J by 4 bases, and 11 bases separated the two germline ends. This CDR3 has 15 residues. The CDR3 is CASSLAGGWSDTQYF. In DNA, the CDR3 is TGTGCCAGCAGTTTAGCGGGGGGCTGGTCAGATACGCAGTATTTT.

This clonotype appeared many times. The J gene is TRBJ1-1, the V gene TRBV6-1, with D uncertain. The CDR3 totals 13 residues. V lost 5 bases and J 5 bases, leaving 12 bases between the germline ends. Looked up from germline, CDR1 is MNHNS and CDR2 is SASEGT. This CDR3 reads CASSNEGSTEAFF. CDR3 in DNA: TGTGCCAGCAGTAACGAAGGTTCTACTGAAGCTTTCTTT.

The table lists this clonotype with a few counts. This chain uses TRBV27 with TRBJ2-1, with a weak D call TRBD1 (5 bases). Germline CDR1 reads MNHEY; CDR2 reads SMNVEV (reference sequence). V was trimmed by 4 bases and J by 2 bases, leaving 9 bases between them. The CDR3 consists of 14 residues. The CDR3 nucleotides read TGTGCCAGCAGTTCCAGGGCCACCTACAATGAGCAGTTCTTC. Its translation: CASSSRATYNEQFF.

This clonotype was observed a handful of times. The chain is built from TRBV20-1 and TRBJ1-2, with 7 bases aligning to TRBD1. The germline V gene has CDR1 DFQATT and CDR2 SNEGSKA (reference sequence). The V gene end was trimmed by 3 bases and the J gene end by 3 bases; junction bases not matched to a gene: 16. The CDR3 is made up of 17 amino acids. The DNA of the CDR3 is TGCAGTGCTAGTAAGGGGGCAGGGCGCCTCAAAGACTATGGCTACACCTTC. Protein sequence: CSASKGAGRLKDYGYTF.

This clonotype was recorded many times. CDR3 bases: TGCAGCGTCGCAGAGAACACTGAAGCTTTCTTT. Translated, it gives CSVAENTEAFF. The chain combines TRBV29-1 with TRBJ1-1; D gene uncertain. V was clipped by 6 bases and J by 1 base, with 6 bases between them. CDR1 and CDR2 (germline): SQVTM, ANQGSEA. The CDR3 sequence is 11 residues long.

The rearrangement links TRBV3-1 to TRBJ2-1; D remains ambiguous. The CDR3 is made up of 12 amino acids. V gave up 3 bases and J gave up 5 bases, with 5 bases separating them. Germline V gene lookup returns CDR1 LGHDT and CDR2 YNNKEL (reference sequence). CDR3 sequence reads: CASSHLHNEQFF. Here the CDR3 DNA reads TGTGCCAGCAGCCACCTACACAATGAGCAGTTCTTC.

The V and J genes are TRBV18 and TRBJ2-3, with a weak D call TRBD1 (6 bases). The germline gives CDR1 KGHSH, CDR2 LQKENI. V was pared by 1 base and J by 6 bases, with 11 bases between. The CDR3 consists of 14 residues. CDR3: CASSPLGAGDTQYF. Here the CDR3 DNA reads TGTGCCAGCTCACCACTGGGGGCCGGGGATACGCAGTATTTT.

This clonotype was observed at least ten times. This chain joins TRBV4-3 and TRBJ2-6, with 9 bases that match TRBD1. The V gene's germline CDR1 is LGHNA and CDR2 YSLEER. The CDR3 loop spans 17 amino acids. V was clipped by 2 bases and J by 4 bases; unmatched bases: 6. CDR3 DNA sequence: TGCGCCAGCAGCCAACAACAGGGGGCGACCGGGGCCAACGTCCTGACTTTC. It specifies CASSQQQGATGANVLTF.